The 10 T cell receptor beta chains given below trace back to one sample, sequenced in a study of cytomegalovirus exposure and HLA in healthy donors listed by TCRdb under 2017. The method behind the library was the immunoSEQ multiplex PCR assay. For the multiplex PCR, a mixture combining 60 forward primers for TCR Vbeta segments and 13 reverse primers for TCR Jbeta segments was used. TCRdb mirrors the immuneACCESS table, restricted to in-frame sequences. Some clones are absent from its copies; in checked studies, under half trace to an unresolved V gene, and the reason for the others is unknown. The sample table contains 150,000 to 200,000 clones; only one count was recorded for approximately 81% of them. The top ten constitute about 0.39% of the sample. The sample comprised PBMCs. Every receptor here comes from a boy younger than 10 in good health and CMV-seronegative.

The chain links TRBV4-1 to TRBJ2-7; 10 bases fit TRBD2. The V gene end was trimmed by 3 bases and the J gene end by 7 bases; junction bases not matched to a gene: 6. CDR1 MGHRA and CDR2 YSYEKL come from the germline V gene. The CDR3 spans 14 residues. CDR3 in DNA: TGCGCCAGCAGCCAGGAGGGACTAGCGTGGGAGCAGTACTTC. It yields the protein CASSQEGLAWEQYF.

This chain connects TRBV19 to TRBJ2-5; D ambiguous. Per the germline V gene, CDR1 is LNHDA and CDR2 is SQIVND (reference sequence). The V end lost 5 bases, the J end lost 0 bases, and 10 bases lay between the germline ends. This CDR3 has 14 residues. The CDR3 sequence is CASSPRSNQETQYF. The CDR3, as DNA: TGTGCCAGTAGTCCCCGGAGCAACCAAGAGACCCAGTACTTC.

The chain couples TRBV28 to TRBJ1-2; 8 nucleotides agree with TRBD1. The germline V gene encodes CDR1 MDHEN and CDR2 SYDVKM. V trimming: 1 base; J trimming: 5 bases; junction bases outside the gene matches: 15. The CDR3 is 18 amino acids. CDR3: CASSLSSYRGVDPYGYTF. The CDR3 coding sequence is TGTGCCAGCAGTTTATCGTCCTACAGGGGGGTTGATCCTTATGGCTACACCTTC.

The CDR3 is CSVDPRGGSTDTQYF. The DNA for the CDR3 is TGCAGCGTTGATCCTCGAGGGGGTAGCACAGATACGCAGTATTTT. The rearrangement uses TRBV29-1 and TRBJ2-3; D may be TRBD1 (6 bases). Germline V gives CDR1 SQVTM, CDR2 ANQGSEA. The CDR3 loop spans 15 amino acids. Trimming pared 3 bases from V and 0 bases from J, leaving 13 bases between.

This clone was seen just once. This chain joins TRBV18 and TRBJ2-7; D is possibly TRBD1 (6 bases). V shed 1 base and J shed 0 bases, with 16 bases lying between them. Germline values: CDR1 KGHSH, CDR2 LQKENI. The CDR3 consists of 17 residues. The DNA for the CDR3 is TGTGCCAGCTCACCACTAAGTTTCGGACAGTACTCCTACGAGCAGTACTTC. Protein product: CASSPLSFGQYSYEQYF.

The chain couples TRBV6-1 to TRBJ2-5; 10 bases line up with TRBD2. The CDR3 sequence is 15 residues long. Germline V lookup: CDR1 MNHNS, CDR2 SASEGT. V was clipped by 6 bases and J by 0 bases; unmatched bases: 4. The CDR3 region is CASSRLAGYQETQYF. The CDR3 DNA reads TGTGCCAGCAGCCGACTAGCGGGCTACCAAGAGACCCAGTACTTC.

The V and J genes are TRBV27 and TRBJ2-2; 9 nucleotides align to TRBD2. Germline CDR1 MNHEY, CDR2 SMNVEV (reference sequence). The V and J ends lost 0 bases and 1 base, in that order; junction bases with no gene match: 9. This CDR3 has 19 residues. CDR3 residues: CASSLSRAGGVLNTGELFF. CDR3 nucleotides: TGTGCCAGCAGTTTATCGCGGGCGGGAGGGGTTTTGAACACCGGGGAGCTGTTTTTT.

For this clone: One end of the junction varies from germline; a read error may be responsible. CDR3: CSAEKWGGTSQHKTGELFF. CDR3 in DNA: TGCAGCGCTGAAAAGTGGGGAGGGACTAGCCAACATAAAACCGGGGAGCTGTTTTTT. J is TRBJ2-2 and V is TRBV29-1, with TRBD2 matching over 9 bases. CDR1 and CDR2 from the germline V gene are SQVTM and ANQGSEA. CDR3 length equals 19 residues.

The rearrangement uses TRBV19 and TRBJ2-7; perhaps TRBD1 as D (5 bases). CDR1 is LNHDA and CDR2 is SQIVND in the germline V gene (reference sequence). The V end lost 10 bases, the J end lost 0 bases, and 13 bases lay between the germline ends. The CDR3 is 13 amino acids. The CDR3 reads CATQQDISYEQYF. CDR3 nucleotides: TGTGCCACCCAGCAGGACATCTCCTACGAGCAGTACTTC.

The chain links TRBV20-1 to TRBJ2-5; D is ambiguous. CDR1 and CDR2 from the germline V gene are DFQATT and SNEGSKA (reference sequence). V dropped 7 bases and J dropped 3 bases, with 6 bases sitting between them. The CDR3 is 10 residues long. This chain's CDR3 is CSGHKETQYF. Here the CDR3 DNA reads TGCAGTGGACATAAAGAGACCCAGTACTTC.